This T cell receptor beta chain was recovered during a study of TIL therapy for anti-PD-1-resistant metastatic lung cancer. Study-level background: Tumor harvest preceded PD-1/PD-L1 blockade, followed by nivolumab treatment. Overall study results and limits: The baseline peripheral repertoire was partially replaced by infused TIL clonotypes that later decayed.

Regarding time point: pre-treatment sample, taken before nivolumab and TIL therapy. J lost 4 bases, V lost 3 bases, and 10 bases had no gene match. The V gene's germline CDR1 is LNHDA and CDR2 SQIVND (reference sequence). The CDR3 length is 16 residues. A remark on this clone: Antigen unknown.

This was the immunoSEQ v3 assay. Some clones are missing from TCRdb's copy, which holds only in-frame ones; the method was immunoSEQ multiplex PCR. In the table there are some 52,000 clones, 70% to 80% of which are singletons. This specimen consisted of blood, obtained at baseline. V usage is TRBV19 and J usage is TRBJ1-2, with TRBD1 matching 8 bases. The clonotype originates from a woman aged 30 to 85 with non-small cell lung cancer. CDR3 amino acids: CASSIVTDRVTYGYTF. The CDR3 coding sequence is TGTGCCAGTAGTATCGTAACGGACAGGGTGACCTATGGCTACACCTTC.